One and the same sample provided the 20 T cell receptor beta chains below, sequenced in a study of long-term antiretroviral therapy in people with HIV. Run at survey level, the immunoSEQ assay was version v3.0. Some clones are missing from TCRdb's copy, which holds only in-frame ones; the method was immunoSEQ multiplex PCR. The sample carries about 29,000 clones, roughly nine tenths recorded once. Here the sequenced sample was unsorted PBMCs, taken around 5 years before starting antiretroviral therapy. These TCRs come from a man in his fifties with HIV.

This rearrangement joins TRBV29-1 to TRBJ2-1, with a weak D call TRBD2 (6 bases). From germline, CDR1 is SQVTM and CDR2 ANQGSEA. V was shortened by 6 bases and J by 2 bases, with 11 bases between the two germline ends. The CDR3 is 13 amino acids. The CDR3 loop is CSVGSAAYNEQFF. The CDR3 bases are TGCAGCGTCGGGAGTGCCGCCTACAATGAGCAGTTCTTC.

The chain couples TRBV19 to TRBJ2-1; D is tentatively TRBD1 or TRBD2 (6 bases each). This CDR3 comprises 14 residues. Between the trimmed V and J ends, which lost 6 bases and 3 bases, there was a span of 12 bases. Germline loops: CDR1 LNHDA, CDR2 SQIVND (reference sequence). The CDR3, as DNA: TGTGCCAGTAGCCGAGGAGGGGGCTACAATGAGCAGTTCTTC. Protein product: CASSRGGGYNEQFF.

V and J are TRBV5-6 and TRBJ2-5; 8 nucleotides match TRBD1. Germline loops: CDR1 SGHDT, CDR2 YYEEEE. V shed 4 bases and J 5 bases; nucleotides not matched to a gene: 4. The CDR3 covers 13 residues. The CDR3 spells CASSARGQETQYF. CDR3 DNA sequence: TGTGCCAGCAGCGCCAGGGGGCAGGAGACCCAGTACTTC.

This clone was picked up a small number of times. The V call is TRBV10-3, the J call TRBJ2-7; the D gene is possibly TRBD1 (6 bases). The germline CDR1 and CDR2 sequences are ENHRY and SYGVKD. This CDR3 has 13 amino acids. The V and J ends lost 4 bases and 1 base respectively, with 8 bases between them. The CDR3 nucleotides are TGTGCCATCAGTGCTGGACAGTCCTACGAGCAGTACTTC. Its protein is CAISAGQSYEQYF.

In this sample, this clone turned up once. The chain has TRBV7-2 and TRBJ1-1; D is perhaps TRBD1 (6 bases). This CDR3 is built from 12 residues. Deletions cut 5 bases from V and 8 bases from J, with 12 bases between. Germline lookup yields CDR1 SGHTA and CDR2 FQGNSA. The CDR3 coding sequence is TGTGCCAGCAGCCTCCCGGGACAAGAAGCTTTCTTT. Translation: CASSLPGQEAFF.

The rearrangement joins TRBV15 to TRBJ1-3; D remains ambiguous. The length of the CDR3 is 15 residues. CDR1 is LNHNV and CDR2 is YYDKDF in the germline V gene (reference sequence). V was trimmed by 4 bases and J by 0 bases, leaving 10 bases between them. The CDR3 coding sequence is TGTGCCACCAGCAAGGACCGCGCCTCTGGAAACACCATATATTTT. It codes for CATSKDRASGNTIYF.

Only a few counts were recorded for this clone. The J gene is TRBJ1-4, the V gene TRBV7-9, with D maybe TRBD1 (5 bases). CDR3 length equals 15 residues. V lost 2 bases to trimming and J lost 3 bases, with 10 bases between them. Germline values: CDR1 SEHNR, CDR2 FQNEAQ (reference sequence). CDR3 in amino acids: CASSLIGGPNEKLFF. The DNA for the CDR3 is TGTGCCAGCAGCTTAATTGGGGGACCTAATGAAAAACTGTTTTTT.

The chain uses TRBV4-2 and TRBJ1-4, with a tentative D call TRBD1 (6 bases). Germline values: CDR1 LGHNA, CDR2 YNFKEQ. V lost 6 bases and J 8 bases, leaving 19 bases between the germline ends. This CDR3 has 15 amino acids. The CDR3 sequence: CASRTRRGPGEKLFF. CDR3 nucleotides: TGTGCCAGCAGAACAAGACGGGGGCCAGGAGAAAAACTGTTTTTT.

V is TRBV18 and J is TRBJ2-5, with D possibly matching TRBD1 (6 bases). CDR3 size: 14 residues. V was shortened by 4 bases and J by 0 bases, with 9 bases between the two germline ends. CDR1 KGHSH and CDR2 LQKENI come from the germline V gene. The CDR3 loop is CASSQRQDQETQYF. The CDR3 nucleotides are TGTGCCAGCTCACAAAGACAGGACCAAGAGACCCAGTACTTC.

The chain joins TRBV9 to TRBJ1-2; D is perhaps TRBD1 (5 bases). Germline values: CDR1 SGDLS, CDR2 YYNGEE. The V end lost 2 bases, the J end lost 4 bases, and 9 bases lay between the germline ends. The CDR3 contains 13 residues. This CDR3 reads CASSVQGAYGYTF. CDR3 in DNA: TGTGCCAGCAGCGTTCAAGGGGCCTATGGCTACACCTTC.

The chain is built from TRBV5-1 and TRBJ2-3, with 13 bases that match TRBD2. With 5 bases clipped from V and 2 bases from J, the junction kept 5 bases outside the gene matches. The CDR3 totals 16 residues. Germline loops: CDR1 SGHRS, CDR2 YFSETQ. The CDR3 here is CASSPGLAGTTDTQYF. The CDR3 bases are TGCGCCAGCAGTCCGGGACTAGCGGGGACCACAGATACGCAGTATTTT.

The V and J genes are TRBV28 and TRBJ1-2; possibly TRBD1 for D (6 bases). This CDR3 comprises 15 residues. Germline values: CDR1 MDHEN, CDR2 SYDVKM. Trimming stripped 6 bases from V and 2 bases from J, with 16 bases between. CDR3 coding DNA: TGTGCCAGCAGGCCTCCCGTCGGGGGCAACTATGGCTACACCTTC. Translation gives CASRPPVGGNYGYTF.

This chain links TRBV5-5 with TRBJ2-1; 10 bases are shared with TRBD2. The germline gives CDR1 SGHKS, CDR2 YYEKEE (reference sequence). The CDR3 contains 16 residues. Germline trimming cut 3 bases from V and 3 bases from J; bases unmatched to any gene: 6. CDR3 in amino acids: CASSSKREGRYNEQFF. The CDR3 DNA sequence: TGTGCCAGCAGCTCAAAGCGGGAGGGCCGCTACAATGAGCAGTTCTTC.

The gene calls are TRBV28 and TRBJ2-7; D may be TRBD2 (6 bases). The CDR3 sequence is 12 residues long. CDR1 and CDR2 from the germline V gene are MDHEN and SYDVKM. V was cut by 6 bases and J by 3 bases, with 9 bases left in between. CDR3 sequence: CASREDYYEQYF. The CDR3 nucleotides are TGTGCCAGCAGGGAGGACTACTACGAGCAGTACTTC.

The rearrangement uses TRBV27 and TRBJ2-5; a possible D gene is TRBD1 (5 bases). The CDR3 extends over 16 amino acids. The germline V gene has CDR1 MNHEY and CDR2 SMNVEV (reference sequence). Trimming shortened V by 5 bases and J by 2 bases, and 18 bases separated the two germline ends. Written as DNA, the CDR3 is TGTGCCAGCAGTCTGAACAGGCCAAACCCGCAAGAGACCCAGTACTTC. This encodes CASSLNRPNPQETQYF.

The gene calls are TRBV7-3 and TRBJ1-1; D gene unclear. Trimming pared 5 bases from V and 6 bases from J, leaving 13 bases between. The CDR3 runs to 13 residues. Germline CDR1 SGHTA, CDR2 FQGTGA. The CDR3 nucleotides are TGTGCCAGCAGCCGAGGCTTGGGCGCTGAAGCTTTCTTT. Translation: CASSRGLGAEAFF.

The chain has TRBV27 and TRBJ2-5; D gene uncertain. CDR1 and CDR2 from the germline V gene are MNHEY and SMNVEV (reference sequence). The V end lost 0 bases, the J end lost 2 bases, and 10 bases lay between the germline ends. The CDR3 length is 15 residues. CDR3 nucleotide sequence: TGTGCCAGCAGTTTATCGTGGCAGGTGCAAGAGACCCAGTACTTC. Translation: CASSLSWQVQETQYF.

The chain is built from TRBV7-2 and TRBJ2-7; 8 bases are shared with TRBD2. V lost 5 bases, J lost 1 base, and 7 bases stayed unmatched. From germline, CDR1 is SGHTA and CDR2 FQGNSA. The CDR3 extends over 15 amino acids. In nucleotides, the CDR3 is TGTGCCAGCAGCGCAACCGGGACTAGATCCTACGAGCAGTACTTC. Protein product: CASSATGTRSYEQYF.

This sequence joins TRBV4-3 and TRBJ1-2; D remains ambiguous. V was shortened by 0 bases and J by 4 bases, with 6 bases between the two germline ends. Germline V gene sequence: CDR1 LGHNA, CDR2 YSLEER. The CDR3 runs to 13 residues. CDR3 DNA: TGCGCCAGCAGCCAAGAAAATAGCTATGGCTACACCTTC. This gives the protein CASSQENSYGYTF.

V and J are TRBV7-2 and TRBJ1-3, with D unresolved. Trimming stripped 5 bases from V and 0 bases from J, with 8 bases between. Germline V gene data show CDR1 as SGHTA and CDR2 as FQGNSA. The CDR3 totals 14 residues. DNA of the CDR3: TGTGCCAGCAGCCCCCAGAGCTCTGGAAACACCATATATTTT. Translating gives CASSPQSSGNTIYF. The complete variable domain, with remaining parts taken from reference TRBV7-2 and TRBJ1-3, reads GAGVSQSPSNKVTEKGKDVELRCDPISGHTALYWYRQSLGQGLEFLIYFQGNSAPDKSGLPSDRFSAERTGGSVSTLTIQRTQQEDSAVYLCASSPQSSGNTIYFGEGSWLTVV.